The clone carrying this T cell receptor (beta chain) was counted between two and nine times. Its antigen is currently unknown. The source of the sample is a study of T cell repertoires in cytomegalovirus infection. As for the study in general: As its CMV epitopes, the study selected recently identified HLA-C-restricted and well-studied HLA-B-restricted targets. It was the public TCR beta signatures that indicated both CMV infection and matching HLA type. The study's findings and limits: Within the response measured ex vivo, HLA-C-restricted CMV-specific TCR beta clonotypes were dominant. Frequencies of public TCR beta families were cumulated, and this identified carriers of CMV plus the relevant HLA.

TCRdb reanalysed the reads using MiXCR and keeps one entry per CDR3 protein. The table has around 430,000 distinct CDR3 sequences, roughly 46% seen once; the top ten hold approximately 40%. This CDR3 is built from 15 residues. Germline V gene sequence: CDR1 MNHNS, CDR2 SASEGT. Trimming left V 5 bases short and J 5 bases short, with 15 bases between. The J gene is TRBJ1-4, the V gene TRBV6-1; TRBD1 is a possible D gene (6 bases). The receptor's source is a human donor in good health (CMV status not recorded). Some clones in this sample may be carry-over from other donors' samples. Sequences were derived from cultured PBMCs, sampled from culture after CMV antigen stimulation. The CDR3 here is CASSRGGIENEKLFF. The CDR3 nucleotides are TGTGCCAGCAGTAGGGGGGGGATCGAAAATGAAAAACTGTTTTTT.